Listed here are 23 T cell receptor beta chains from one sample, sequenced in a study of T cells in Graves' hyperthyroidism and ophthalmopathy. From RNA transcripts, TCR beta CDR3 regions were amplified. The HTBI primer set served for first-round RT-PCR of the TCR CDR3. TCRdb redid the calling of the multiplex PCR reads with MiXCR, one entry per CDR3 protein. The data show hundreds of thousands of distinct CDR3 sequences, approximately 14% seen once. Sample: blood. The receptors shown here come from a man younger than 30 with Graves' ophthalmopathy.

In its sample, this clonotype was seen many times. The CDR3 coding sequence is TGTGCCAGCAGCCAAGGACTAGCGGGGGTAAGCTCCTACAATGAGCAGTTCTTC. The encoded protein is CASSQGLAGVSSYNEQFF. The chain couples TRBV14 to TRBJ2-1, with 12 positions matching TRBD2. Germline V CDR1 and CDR2: SGHDN, FVKESK. J lost 0 bases, V lost 1 base, and 4 bases had no gene match. This CDR3 is 18 amino acids long.

This clonotype came up many times. The genes are TRBV19 and TRBJ2-7, with D tentatively TRBD1 or TRBD2 (5 bases each). CDR3 length: 15 amino acids. The V gene lost 5 bases and the J gene lost 0 bases, with 14 bases spanning the gap. Germline V gene sequence: CDR1 LNHDA, CDR2 SQIVND (reference sequence). CDR3 coding DNA: TGTGCCAGTAGTTCCGGGGCCACCGACTCCTACGAGCAGTACTTC. It yields the protein CASSSGATDSYEQYF.

This clonotype appeared many times. The chain joins TRBV30 to TRBJ2-7; no clear D. The CDR3 spans 12 residues. Germline assignment: CDR1 GTSNPN and CDR2 SVGIG (reference sequence). V lost 4 bases and J lost 2, with 9 bases in between. The CDR3 sequence: CAWTGFTYEQYF. CDR3 in DNA: TGTGCCTGGACAGGATTCACCTACGAGCAGTACTTC. The full variable domain, in which reference TRBV30 and TRBJ2-7 provide the parts outside the CDR3, is SQTIHQWPATLVQPVGSPLSLECTVEGTSNPNLYWYRQAAGRGLQLLFYSVGIGQISSEVPQNLSASRPQDRQFILSSKKLLLSDSGFYLCAWTGFTYEQYFGPGTRLTVT.

Remarks on this clonotype: This may be a read error: a much more frequent sequence differs by one nucleotide. J is TRBJ2-2 and V is TRBV2; D gene uncertain. The germline CDR1 and CDR2 sequences are SNHLY and FYNNEI. V was clipped by 8 bases and J by 7 bases, with 8 bases between them. This CDR3 region has 11 residues. The CDR3 sequence is CASSTRGELFF. As DNA, the CDR3 is TGTGCCAGCTCGACCCGCGGGGAGCTGTTTTTT.

This clonotype was counted at least ten times. The V and J genes are TRBV10-1 and TRBJ2-7, with D perhaps matching TRBD1 (6 bases). The V end was cut by 3 bases, the J end by 3 bases, with 9 bases between. Per germline, CDR1 WNHNN and CDR2 SYGVQD (reference sequence). The CDR3 covers 13 residues. CDR3 region: CASSEGGYYEQYF. As DNA, the CDR3 is TGCGCCAGCAGTGAAGGGGGTTACTACGAGCAGTACTTC.

The sample holds a few counts of this clonotype. This rearrangement joins TRBV19 to TRBJ1-1; 9 positions agree with TRBD1. The CDR3 runs to 14 residues. From germline, CDR1 is LNHDA and CDR2 SQIVND (reference sequence). V lost 5 bases and J lost 7; bases outside the gene matches: 8. The CDR3 is CASSVQGARVEAFF. CDR3 bases: TGTGCCAGTAGTGTACAGGGGGCGCGGGTTGAAGCTTTCTTT.

This clonotype was seen many times. V usage is TRBV12-3 or TRBV12-4 and J usage is TRBJ2-4; D gene ambiguous. Trimming took off 1 base at V and 4 bases at J, with 5 bases between the two ends. The CDR3 runs to 13 residues. CDR3 DNA sequence: TGTGCCAGCAGTTTAGGGGGTAAAAACATTCAGTACTTC. This sequence encodes CASSLGGKNIQYF.

The chain uses TRBV6-2 or TRBV6-3 and TRBJ2-5; either TRBD1 or TRBD2 may supply D (5 bases each). The V gene lost 6 bases and the J gene lost 1 base, with 21 bases spanning the gap. Germline values: CDR1 MNHEY, CDR2 SVGEGT. There are 17 residues in the CDR3. The CDR3 nucleotides are TGTGCCAGCAGCCGACCACTCCCCCGGGACGCCCAAGAGACCCAGTACTTC. It specifies CASSRPLPRDAQETQYF.

This clonotype was recorded a few times. The chain uses TRBV6-4 and TRBJ1-1; D might be TRBD1 (6 bases). Germline V gene sequence: CDR1 MRHNA, CDR2 SNTAGT. The CDR3 is 13 amino acids. The ends were cut back, 11 bases at V and 4 bases at J, with 17 bases in the middle. The CDR3 region has the DNA TGTGCCTTCGGTAAAGGGGGACCCACTGAAGCTTTCTTT. Its protein is CAFGKGGPTEAFF.

At least ten counts were recorded for this clonotype. The chain carries TRBV5-1 and TRBJ2-5; tentative D call: TRBD1 (6 bases). Germline V lookup: CDR1 SGHRS, CDR2 YFSETQ. This CDR3 contains 14 residues. The germline V and J ends were trimmed by 0 bases and 0 bases, with 6 bases remaining between them. The CDR3 reads CASSLGQDQETQYF. CDR3 DNA sequence: TGCGCCAGCAGCTTGGGACAGGACCAAGAGACCCAGTACTTC.

The rearrangement joins TRBV5-1 to TRBJ2-1; D is unclear. V lost 0 bases and J lost 5, with 12 bases in between. The CDR3 totals 15 residues. Germline V gene sequence: CDR1 SGHRS, CDR2 YFSETQ. The chain's CDR3 is CASSLGEVLDNEQFF. CDR3 bases: TGCGCCAGCAGCTTGGGTGAGGTTTTAGACAATGAGCAGTTCTTC.

Comment on this clonotype: A much larger clonotype is one base distant, so this may be a read error. The chain's CDR3 is CASRESPGGTPPYNEQFF. The CDR3 DNA follows: TGTGCCAGTAGAGAAAGTCCGGGGGGAACACCTCCTTACAATGAGCAGTTCTTC. The chain links TRBV27 to TRBJ2-1, with 7 bases fitting TRBD2. This CDR3 contains 18 residues. Germline V gene lookup returns CDR1 MNHEY and CDR2 SMNVEV (reference sequence). V gave up 9 bases and J gave up 4 bases; unmatched junction bases: 21.

This clonotype has ten or more counts. V is TRBV5-8 and J is TRBJ2-3; 8 bases agree with TRBD1. Trimming at V came to 0 bases and at J to 4 bases, leaving 10 bases not matched to a gene. Germline V CDR1 and CDR2: SGHTS, YDEGEE. The CDR3 covers 17 residues. This chain's CDR3 is CASSLGSAGGWSDTQYF. The CDR3, as DNA: TGTGCCAGCAGCTTGGGTTCGGCAGGGGGCTGGTCAGATACGCAGTATTTT.

The genes are TRBV12-3 or TRBV12-4 and TRBJ1-1; D call uncertain. This CDR3 has 13 residues. V was trimmed by 5 bases and J by 6 bases, leaving 13 bases between them. Written as DNA, the CDR3 is TGTGCCAGCAGTACCTCGGACGTTTCTGAAGCTTTCTTT. Its translation: CASSTSDVSEAFF.

Concerning this clonotype itself: A read error may explain this, as a much larger clone is one base away. The chain links TRBV6-2 or TRBV6-3 to TRBJ2-3; D tentatively fits TRBD1 or TRBD2 (5 bases each). The CDR3 extends over 14 amino acids. Germline V gene lookup returns CDR1 MNHEY and CDR2 SVGEGT. Trimming took off 5 bases at V and 4 bases at J, with 13 bases between the two ends. The CDR3 is CASSTGPAADTQYF. CDR3 DNA sequence: TGTGCCAGCAGTACGGGACCAGCAGCAGATACGCAGTATTTT.

The sample holds many counts of this clonotype. This rearrangement joins TRBV12-3 or TRBV12-4 to TRBJ2-1, with a weak D call TRBD2 (6 bases). CDR3 length equals 13 residues. V was trimmed by 6 bases and J by 9 bases, leaving 15 bases between them. CDR3 in amino acids: CASSLKTGSEQFF. CDR3 coding DNA: TGTGCCAGCAGCCTAAAAACCGGGAGTGAGCAGTTCTTC.

This clonotype was counted between two and nine times. This chain uses TRBV6-2 or TRBV6-3 with TRBJ1-5; D uncertain. V shed 3 bases and J shed 7 bases, with 7 bases lying between them. Germline CDR1 MNHEY, CDR2 SVGEGT. The CDR3 covers 12 residues. CDR3 DNA sequence: TGTGCCAGCAGTTATTCAAGGCAGCCCCAGCATTTT. Its protein product is CASSYSRQPQHF.

This clonotype was seen a handful of times. The chain links TRBV5-4 to TRBJ2-3, with 9 bases matching TRBD2. This CDR3 contains 16 residues. J lost 3 bases, V lost 4 bases, and 9 bases had no gene match. Germline V gives CDR1 SGHNT, CDR2 YYREEE (reference sequence). This CDR3 reads CASSRVAGAMTDTQYF. The CDR3 DNA sequence: TGTGCCAGCAGCCGGGTAGCGGGAGCCATGACAGATACGCAGTATTTT.

The chain uses TRBV6-1 and TRBJ2-7, with TRBD2 as a possible D gene (5 bases). This CDR3 comprises 14 residues. Trimming took off 5 bases at V and 0 bases at J, with 11 bases between the two ends. Germline CDR1 and CDR2: MNHNS and SASEGT. The CDR3 spells CASSWRPISYEQYF. DNA for the CDR3: TGTGCCAGCAGTTGGAGGCCCATCTCCTACGAGCAGTACTTC.

This clonotype has at least ten counts. The chain recombines TRBV7-9 with TRBJ2-1; D not resolved. Germline CDR1 and CDR2: SEHNR and FQNEAQ (reference sequence). The CDR3 is made up of 12 amino acids. V lost 7 bases, J lost 8 bases, and 12 bases lay in between. CDR3 nucleotides: TGTGCCAGCAAGCCCTTTGTCGATGAGCAGTTCTTC. Residues: CASKPFVDEQFF.

This clonotype showed up many times. The chain combines TRBV5-1 with TRBJ1-6; D possibly corresponds to TRBD1 (5 bases). Germline-derived CDR1 and CDR2 are SGHRS and YFSETQ. This CDR3 has 16 amino acids. The germline V and J ends were trimmed by 0 bases and 5 bases, with 12 bases remaining between them. In DNA form, the CDR3 reads TGCGCCAGCAGCTTGGGGGGACGACCAGATAATTCACCCCTCCACTTT. Amino acids: CASSLGGRPDNSPLHF.

This clonotype was seen repeatedly, ten times or more. V usage is TRBV7-9 and J usage is TRBJ1-4; 7 bases line up with TRBD1. The CDR3 sequence is 15 residues long. The J segment lost 8 bases and the V segment lost 3 bases, leaving 9 bases of the junction unmatched. CDR1 SEHNR and CDR2 FQNEAQ come from the germline V gene (reference sequence). The CDR3 DNA reads as TGTGCCAGCAGCTTCACCGGGACAGTCCAAGAAAAACTGTTTTTT. Amino acids: CASSFTGTVQEKLFF.

This clonotype occurred a few times. The chain joins TRBV19 to TRBJ1-1, with D maybe TRBD1 (5 bases). The V gene lost 5 bases and the J gene lost 0 bases, with 10 bases spanning the gap. Per the germline V gene, CDR1 is LNHDA and CDR2 is SQIVND (reference sequence). This CDR3 region has 14 residues. DNA for the CDR3: TGTGCCAGTAGTTCAGGACATATGAACACTGAAGCTTTCTTT. The encoded protein is CASSSGHMNTEAFF.